The source of this T cell receptor beta chain is a study of T-cell reconstitution after alpha-beta-depleted transplantation in children. Study-wide results and caveats: At one year after transplant, newly produced T cells mostly accounted for T-cell counts and diversity. Several hundred expanded graft clones reportedly gave rise to the alpha-beta T cells present about two months after transplant.

TCRbeta library preparation incorporated unique molecular identifiers. TCRdb reprocessed the PCR reads with MiXCR, giving one entry per CDR3 protein. Of around 300,000 distinct CDR3 sequences listed, around 7.1% are singletons. Germline V gene sequence: CDR1 ENHRY, CDR2 SYGVKD. CDR3 length: 16 residues. V was clipped by 4 bases and J by 5 bases; unmatched bases: 9. This clonotype came up many times. Antigen specificity is unknown. The chain carries TRBV10-3 and TRBJ2-1; 9 bases are shared with TRBD2. The sample consisted of peripheral blood, taken 360 days after TCRalphabeta/CD19-depleted stem cell transplant. The source of this sequence is a female patient younger than 10 who had a stem cell transplant for Fanconi anemia, so the T cells may come from the graft donor. CDR3 coding DNA: TGTGCCATCAGTGTCCCTACAGCGGGGGGAAACAATGAGCAGTTCTTC. It encodes CAISVPTAGGNNEQFF.